Following are 21 T cell receptor beta chains from one sample sequenced in a study of Graves' ophthalmopathy and Graves' hyperthyroidism (dated 2018 in TCRdb). Sequencing was performed on an Illumina HiSeq 2000. For repertoire sequencing, TCR beta CDR3 regions were amplified from RNA transcripts. The first round was an RT-PCR using HTBI primers with the Qiagen OneStep RT-PCR kit, and this first round was followed by a second-round multiplex PCR, then size selection and purification. The public reads were quality trimmed at Q25 with fastp and then assembled into clones with MiXCR by TCRdb, keeping productive beta chains. Records with the same CDR3 protein are collapsed into one entry carrying the most frequent genes and DNA. The sample includes just over 400,000 distinct CDR3 sequences, with around a fifth observed a single time. The ten largest clones take up roughly 3.2% of the sample. The specimen sequenced was peripheral blood. The source of these receptors is a young woman with stable Graves' hyperthyroidism. Donor details come from another sample of the same person, matched by shared clones.

In this sample, this clonotype turned up many times. This chain joins TRBV3-1 and TRBJ2-5; TRBD1 agrees at 8 bases. Per germline, CDR1 LGHDT and CDR2 YNNKEL (reference sequence). After removal of 1 base from V and 2 bases from J, the junction contained 3 bases not matched to a gene. The CDR3 covers 15 residues. CDR3 in DNA: TGTGCCAGCAGCCAAGGGACAGGGTGGCAAGAGACCCAGTACTTC. It yields the protein CASSQGTGWQETQYF.

The chain recombines TRBV28 with TRBJ1-2; TRBD1 is a possible D gene (6 bases). The germline V gene has CDR1 MDHEN and CDR2 SYDVKM. The V gene lost 3 bases and the J gene lost 4 bases, with 9 bases spanning the gap. The CDR3 is made up of 13 amino acids. CDR3 bases: TGTGCCAGCAGTTTGACAGGACCCTATGGCTACACCTTC. Residues: CASSLTGPYGYTF.

This clonotype was recorded many times. V and J are TRBV20-1 and TRBJ1-2, with 9 bases fitting TRBD1. The CDR3 loop spans 16 amino acids. V shed 0 bases, J shed 2 bases, and the junction held 7 bases outside the gene matches. Germline values: CDR1 DFQATT, CDR2 SNEGSKA (reference sequence). The chain's CDR3 is CSARDRTGATNYGYTF. The CDR3 region has the DNA TGCAGTGCTAGAGATCGGACAGGGGCGACGAACTATGGCTACACCTTC.

Regarding this clonotype: Given a much more abundant clone one base away, this may be a read error. The genes are TRBV7-2 and TRBJ2-5; either TRBD1 or TRBD2 may fit D (5 bases each). CDR1 and CDR2 (germline): SGHTA, FQGNSA. The CDR3 has 14 amino acids. The CDR3 DNA reads as TGTGCCAGCAGCGTAAGCGGCAGGGTGGAGACCCAGTGCTTC. Protein: CASSVSGRVETQCF.

This sequence joins TRBV27 and TRBJ1-1; D unclear. The CDR3 runs to 11 residues. The V end lost 3 bases, the J end lost 10 bases, and 9 bases lay between the germline ends. Germline V gene data show CDR1 as MNHEY and CDR2 as SMNVEV (reference sequence). CDR3 DNA: TGTGCCAGCAGTTTCGGGCATGTAGCTTTCTTT. Its protein is CASSFGHVAFF.

This clonotype has only a few counts. CDR3 protein: CASGAPESTDTQYF. The CDR3 DNA follows: TGTGCCAGCGGGGCCCCGGAGAGCACAGATACGCAGTATTTT. J is TRBJ2-3 and V is TRBV6-1, with D perhaps TRBD1 (5 bases). Per germline, CDR1 MNHNS and CDR2 SASEGT. The V end lost 8 bases, the J end lost 0 bases, and 12 bases lay between the germline ends. The CDR3 sequence is 14 residues long.

This clonotype showed up many times. The chain recombines TRBV30 with TRBJ2-7; D unresolved. Trimming cost V 2 bases and J 0 bases, with 8 bases left between them. CDR1 is GTSNPN and CDR2 is SVGIG in the germline V gene (reference sequence). The CDR3 sequence is 13 residues long. This chain's CDR3 is CAWSFGYSYEQYF. The CDR3 DNA is TGTGCCTGGAGTTTCGGTTACTCCTACGAGCAGTACTTC.

This clonotype has a handful of counts. V gene TRBV30 combines with J gene TRBJ1-2, with unresolved D. The CDR3 spans 12 residues. V dropped 4 bases and J dropped 2 bases, with 8 bases sitting between them. Germline V gene lookup returns CDR1 GTSNPN and CDR2 SVGIG (reference sequence). CDR3 loop: CAWIGRNYGYTF. Here the CDR3 DNA reads TGTGCCTGGATAGGCAGAAACTATGGCTACACCTTC.

This clonotype was detected many times. The chain employs TRBV7-3 and TRBJ1-6; TRBD1 agrees at 7 bases. CDR3 length equals 15 residues. Germline CDR1 is SGHTA and CDR2 is FQGTGA. The junction had 7 bases not matched to a gene; V was cut back by 4 bases and J by 7 bases. The CDR3 DNA sequence: TGTGCCAGCAGCTACTTGGGACAGAACAATTCACCCCTCCACTTT. It is translated as CASSYLGQNNSPLHF.

This clonotype was seen ten or more times. The chain recombines TRBV6-5 with TRBJ1-1, with unresolved D. Germline CDR1 is MNHEY and CDR2 is SVGAGI. The CDR3 consists of 14 residues. The V end lost 2 bases, the J end lost 2 bases, and 9 bases lay between the germline ends. The CDR3 DNA is TGTGCCAGCAGTTACATGGCAGGCAACACTGAAGCTTTCTTT. Amino acid sequence: CASSYMAGNTEAFF.

The V and J genes are TRBV12-5 and TRBJ1-6; 7 nucleotides match TRBD1. J lost 9 bases, V lost 7 bases, and 12 bases had no gene match. CDR1 is LGHNT, CDR2 FRNRAP, per germline. The CDR3 runs 15 residues. CDR3 sequence: CASVRSGQRLSPLHF. For the CDR3, the DNA is TGTGCTAGTGTCCGTTCGGGACAGAGACTTTCACCCCTCCACTTT.

The gene calls are TRBV12-3 or TRBV12-4 and TRBJ1-1; 7 bases map to TRBD1. The CDR3 sequence is 11 residues long. Trimming at V came to 6 bases and at J to 9 bases, leaving 4 bases not matched to a gene. In nucleotides, the CDR3 is TGTGCCAGCAGGGAGACAGGGAAAGCTTTCTTT. It yields the protein CASRETGKAFF.

This clonotype was recorded many times. J is TRBJ1-1 and V is TRBV10-3; 9 bases agree with TRBD1. Germline assignment: CDR1 ENHRY and CDR2 SYGVKD. The CDR3 extends over 14 amino acids. Trimming at V came to 7 bases and at J to 4 bases, leaving 7 bases not matched to a gene. The CDR3 is CAITEGQGGTEAFF. The CDR3 coding sequence is TGTGCCATCACCGAGGGACAGGGAGGCACTGAAGCTTTCTTT.

This clonotype was seen ten or more times. This chain uses TRBV5-1 with TRBJ1-2; D is uncertain. V lost 0 bases and J lost 2, with 14 bases in between. This CDR3 contains 16 residues. The germline V gene has CDR1 SGHRS and CDR2 YFSETQ. The DNA for the CDR3 is TGCGCCAGCAGCTTGGCCTCGTACAGAAAAAACTATGGCTACACCTTC. It codes for CASSLASYRKNYGYTF.

At least ten counts were recorded for this clonotype. The chain combines TRBV27 with TRBJ2-4; D is unresolved. V was clipped by 6 bases and J by 0 bases, with 6 bases between them. This CDR3 has 13 amino acids. Germline CDR1 and CDR2: MNHEY and SMNVEV (reference sequence). CDR3 region: CASRALAKNIQYF. The CDR3 nucleotides are TGTGCCAGCAGGGCCTTAGCCAAAAACATTCAGTACTTC.

The sample holds many counts of this clonotype. The chain employs TRBV11-2 and TRBJ1-2; possible D gene TRBD1, 5 bases. The CDR3 runs 15 residues. CDR1 is SGHAT and CDR2 is FQNNGV in the germline V gene. V lost 0 bases, J lost 3 bases, and 11 bases lay in between. CDR3 DNA sequence: TGTGCCAGCAGCTTAGATCCTAGGGGAGACTATGGCTACACCTTC. Translated: CASSLDPRGDYGYTF.

On this clonotype: Sequence at one end of the junction differs from germline and may be a read error. The rearrangement uses TRBV6-1 and TRBJ1-5, with D tentatively TRBD1 (6 bases). Per germline, CDR1 MNHNS and CDR2 SASEGT. CDR3 length equals 15 residues. The CDR3 sequence: CASRTGRGVNQAQHF. In nucleotides, the CDR3 is TGTGCCAGCAGAACTGGCAGGGGCGTCAATCAGGCCCAGCATTTT.

The genes are TRBV12-3 or TRBV12-4 and TRBJ1-1; D gene unclear. V was clipped by 8 bases and J by 3 bases, with 22 bases between them. The CDR3 is made up of 16 amino acids. The DNA for the CDR3 is TGTGCCAGCGGCCGTCGGACTCTAGTATTGGACACTGAAGCTTTCTTT. Translated, it gives CASGRRTLVLDTEAFF.

This clonotype has a count of ten or more. The chain combines TRBV12-3 or TRBV12-4 with TRBJ1-3; D is unresolved. The CDR3 is 16 residues long. The V end was cut by 5 bases, the J end by 0 bases, with 14 bases between. DNA of the CDR3: TGTGCCAGCAGTCGCGACGGACTTCTCTCTGGAAACACCATATATTTT. This encodes CASSRDGLLSGNTIYF.

This clonotype has at least ten counts. The chain links TRBV29-1 to TRBJ1-1; no reliable D call. CDR3 size: 13 residues. CDR1 is SQVTM and CDR2 is ANQGSEA in the germline V gene. The V gene lost 3 bases and the J gene lost 4 bases, with 12 bases spanning the gap. CDR3 in amino acids: CSVDYGRTTEAFF. CDR3 DNA sequence: TGCAGCGTTGATTACGGGAGGACCACTGAAGCTTTCTTT.

This clonotype appeared a few times. V and J are TRBV2 and TRBJ1-1, with D uncertain. V lost 6 bases to trimming and J lost 9 bases, with 11 bases between them. CDR3 length: 11 residues. Germline CDR1 SNHLY, CDR2 FYNNEI. The CDR3 DNA sequence: TGTGCCAGCAGGGAGAGTGACAAAGCTTTCTTT. This encodes CASRESDKAFF.